This T cell receptor (beta chain) was obtained from a study of T cells in women clearing cervical HPV infection. For the study at large: Blood came at first lesion visit for cases, post-clearance for controls. Only a few women had HLA typing results available.

The repertoire was sequenced with immunoSEQ multiplex PCR; TCRdb's copy has only in-frame clones and lacks some. This sample's clone table lists approximately 32,000 clones. Germline assignment: CDR1 DFQATT and CDR2 SNEGSKA (reference sequence). V lost 7 bases and J lost 7; bases outside the gene matches: 7. This CDR3 contains 13 residues. Points on this clone: Read sequence stops 3 residues before the CDR3 end, and the germline J gene provides the missing end.

The rearrangement joins TRBV20-1 to TRBJ1-4, with 9 positions matching TRBD1. Material for sequencing was blood buffy coat. This TCR was recovered from a woman between 18 and 75 years old with a cervical HPV16 infection that either progressed to CIN3+ or cleared (not recorded which). CDR3 DNA (partial): TGCAGTGTTAGGACAGGGGAGGCTGAAAAA. As protein: CSVRTGEAEK. The full CDR3 is CSVRTGEAEKLFF.